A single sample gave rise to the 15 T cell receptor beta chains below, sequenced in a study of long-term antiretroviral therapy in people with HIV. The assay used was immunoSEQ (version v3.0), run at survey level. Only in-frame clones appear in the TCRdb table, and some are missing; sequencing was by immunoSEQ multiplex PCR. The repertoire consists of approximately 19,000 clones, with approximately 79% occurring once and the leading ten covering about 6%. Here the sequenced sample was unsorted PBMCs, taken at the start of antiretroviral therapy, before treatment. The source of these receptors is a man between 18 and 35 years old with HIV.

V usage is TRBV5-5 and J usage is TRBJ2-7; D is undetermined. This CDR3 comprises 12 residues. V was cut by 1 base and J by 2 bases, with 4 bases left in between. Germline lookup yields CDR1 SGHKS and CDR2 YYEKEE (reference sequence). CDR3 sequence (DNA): TGTGCCAGCAGCTTGTATGCCTACGAGCAGTACTTC. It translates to CASSLYAYEQYF.

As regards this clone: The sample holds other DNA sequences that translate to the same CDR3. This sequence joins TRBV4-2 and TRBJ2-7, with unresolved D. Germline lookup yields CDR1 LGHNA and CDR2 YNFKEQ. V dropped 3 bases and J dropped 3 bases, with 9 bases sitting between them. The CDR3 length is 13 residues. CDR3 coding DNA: TGTGCCAGCAGCCAGGGCGGATACTACGAGCAGTACTTC. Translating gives CASSQGGYYEQYF.

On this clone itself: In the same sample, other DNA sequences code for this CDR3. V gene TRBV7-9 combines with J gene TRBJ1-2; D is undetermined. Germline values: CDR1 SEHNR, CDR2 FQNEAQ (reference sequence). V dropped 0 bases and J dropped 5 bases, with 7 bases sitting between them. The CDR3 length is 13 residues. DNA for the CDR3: TGTGCCAGCAGCTTAGCGTTTGGGTATGGCTACACCTTC. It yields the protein CASSLAFGYGYTF.

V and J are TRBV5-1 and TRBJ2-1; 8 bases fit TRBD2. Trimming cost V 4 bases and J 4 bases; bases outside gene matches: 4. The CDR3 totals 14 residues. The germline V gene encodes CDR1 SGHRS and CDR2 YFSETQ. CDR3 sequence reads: CASSPASGYNEQFF. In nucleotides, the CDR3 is TGCGCCAGCAGCCCGGCTAGCGGGTACAATGAGCAGTTCTTC. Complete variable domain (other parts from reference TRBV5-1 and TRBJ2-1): KAGVTQTPRYLIKTRGQQVTLSCSPISGHRSVSWYQQTPGQGLQFLFEYFSETQRNKGNFPGRFSGRQFSNSRSEMNVSTLELGDSALYLCASSPASGYNEQFFGPGTRLTVL.

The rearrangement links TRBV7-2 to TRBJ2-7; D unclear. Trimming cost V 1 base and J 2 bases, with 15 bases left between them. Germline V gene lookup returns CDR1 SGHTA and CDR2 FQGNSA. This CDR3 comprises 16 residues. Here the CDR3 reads CASSLVLFATTYEQYF. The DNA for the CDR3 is TGTGCCAGCAGCTTAGTTTTGTTCGCGACCACCTACGAGCAGTACTTC.

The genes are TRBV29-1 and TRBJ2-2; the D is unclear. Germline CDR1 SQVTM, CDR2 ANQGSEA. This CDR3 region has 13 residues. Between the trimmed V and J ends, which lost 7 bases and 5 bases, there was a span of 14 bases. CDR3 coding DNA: TGCAGCGCCGGGTCGGTGGGGACCGGGGAGCTGTTTTTT. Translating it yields CSAGSVGTGELFF.

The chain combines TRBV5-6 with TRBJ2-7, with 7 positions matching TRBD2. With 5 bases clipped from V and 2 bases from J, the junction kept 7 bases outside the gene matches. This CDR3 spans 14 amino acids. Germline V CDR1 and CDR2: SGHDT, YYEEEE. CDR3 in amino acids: CASRSRGETYEQYF. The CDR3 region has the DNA TGTGCCAGCAGATCCCGGGGGGAAACCTACGAGCAGTACTTC. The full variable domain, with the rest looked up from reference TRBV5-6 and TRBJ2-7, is DAGVTQSPTHLIKTRGQQVTLRCSPKSGHDTVSWYQQALGQGPQFIFQYYEEEERQRGNFPDRFSGHQFPNYSSELNVNALLLGDSALYLCASRSRGETYEQYFGPGTRLTVT.

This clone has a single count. The CDR3 loop reads CASSRQGRGSDIQYF. As DNA, the CDR3 is TGCGCCAGCAGTCGCCAAGGGAGGGGTTCAGACATTCAGTACTTC. The V gene is TRBV23-1, the J gene TRBJ2-4; 7 bases are shared with TRBD2. TRBV23-1 is assigned to the ORF class and has an uncertain function. The CDR3 runs 15 residues. The J segment lost 8 bases and the V segment lost 4 bases, leaving 11 bases of the junction unmatched.

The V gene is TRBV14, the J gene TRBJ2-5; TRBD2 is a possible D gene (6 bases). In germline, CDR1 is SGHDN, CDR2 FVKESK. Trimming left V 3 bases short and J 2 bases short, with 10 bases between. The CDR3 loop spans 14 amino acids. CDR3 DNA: TGTGCCAGCAGCCACTGGACTATTCAAGAGACCCAGTACTTC. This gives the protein CASSHWTIQETQYF.

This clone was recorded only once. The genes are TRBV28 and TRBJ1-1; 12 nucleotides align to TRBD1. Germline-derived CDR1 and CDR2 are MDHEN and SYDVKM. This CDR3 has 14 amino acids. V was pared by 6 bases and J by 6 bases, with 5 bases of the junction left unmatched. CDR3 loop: CASSLGQGAAEAFF. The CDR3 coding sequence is TGTGCCAGCAGCTTGGGACAGGGGGCGGCTGAAGCTTTCTTT. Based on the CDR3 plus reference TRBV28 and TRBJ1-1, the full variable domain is DVKVTQSSRYLVKRTGEKVFLECVQDMDHENMFWYRQDPGLGLRLIYFSYDVKMKEKGDIPEGYSVSREKKERFSLILESASTNQTSMYLCASSLGQGAAEAFFGQGTRLTVV.

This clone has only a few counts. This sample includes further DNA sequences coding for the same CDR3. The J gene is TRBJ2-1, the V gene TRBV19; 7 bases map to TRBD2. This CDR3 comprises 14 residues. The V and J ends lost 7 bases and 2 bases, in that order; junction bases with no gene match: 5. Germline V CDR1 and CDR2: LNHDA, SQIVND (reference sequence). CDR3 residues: CASTQAGPYNEQFF. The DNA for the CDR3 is TGTGCCAGTACCCAAGCGGGACCCTACAATGAGCAGTTCTTC.

The CDR3 here is CASYDRGDNYGYTF. CDR3 DNA: TGTGCCAGCTATGACAGGGGCGATAACTATGGCTACACCTTC. The chain uses TRBV28 and TRBJ1-2, with 8 bases lining up with TRBD1. Per the germline V gene, CDR1 is MDHEN and CDR2 is SYDVKM. The CDR3 length is 14 residues. V dropped 8 bases and J dropped 1; count of bases not matched to a gene: 6.

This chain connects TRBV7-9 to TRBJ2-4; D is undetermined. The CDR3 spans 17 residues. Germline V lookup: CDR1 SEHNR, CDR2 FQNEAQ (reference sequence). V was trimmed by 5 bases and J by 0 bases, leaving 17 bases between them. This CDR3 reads CASSPRTAVLAKNIQYF. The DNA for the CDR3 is TGTGCCAGCAGCCCGAGAACGGCAGTCCTAGCCAAAAACATTCAGTACTTC.

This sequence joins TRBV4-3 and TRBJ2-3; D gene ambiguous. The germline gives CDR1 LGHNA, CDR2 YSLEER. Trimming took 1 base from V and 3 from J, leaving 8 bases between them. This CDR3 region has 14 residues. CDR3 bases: TGCGCCAGCAGCCAAGGCCGTACAACAGATACGCAGTATTTT. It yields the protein CASSQGRTTDTQYF.

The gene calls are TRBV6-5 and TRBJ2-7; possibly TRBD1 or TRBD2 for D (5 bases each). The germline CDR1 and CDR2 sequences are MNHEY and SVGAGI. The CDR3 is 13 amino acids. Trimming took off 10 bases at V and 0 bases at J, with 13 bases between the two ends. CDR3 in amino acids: CATRDLSSYEQYF. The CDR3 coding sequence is TGTGCCACCCGGGACCTATCCTCCTACGAGCAGTACTTC.